This T cell receptor beta chain derives from a study of CD8 T cells in Susac syndrome (dated by TCRdb to about 2019). A note on the overall study: Repertoire sequencing was used to test whether CD8+ T cell activation and differentiation in Susac syndrome was antigen driven.

High-throughput TCR beta sequencing profiled peripheral blood CD8+ and CD4+ T cells from healthy donors, Susac syndrome patients and multiple sclerosis patients. The multiple sclerosis controls were treatment-naive patients who had stable or active relapsing-remitting disease and met the revised McDonald criteria. Bulk CD8+ and CD4+ T cells were purified by magnetic negative isolation, while CD8+ TEMRA cells were enriched using FACS. Blood was drawn into EDTA tubes, processed within 24 hours, and PBMCs were isolated by density gradient centrifugation. PBMCs intended for TCR sequencing were cryopreserved in liquid nitrogen and were subsequently thawed in a 37 degrees C water bath. A purity of at least 90% was achieved for sorted or isolated CD4+, CD8+ and CD8+ TEMRA cells. The research as a whole found: The number of individuals in the TCR sequencing and HLA analysis was acknowledged as relatively small.

RNA was extracted using the RNeasy kit, and roughly 0.5 to 1 ug of the RNA was reverse transcribed with random hexamers. TCR beta CDR3 regions were amplified with the immunoSEQ multiplex PCR assay covering 54 Vbeta and 13 Jbeta segments. To correct PCR amplification bias, a synthetic template baseline was used for both primer optimization and computational correction. The authors' analysis ran thus. Only productive sequences were kept, with reads annotated to V, D and J genes according to IMGT and analyzed in immunoSEQ Analyzer. Clonality was calculated as one minus the Shannon entropy normalized by log2 of the number of productive unique sequences. Public and private clones were assessed among the 100 most prevalent clones of each patient and control. Susac-specific clones were defined as absent from healthy and MS cohorts, about 1,100 published viral clones and other ImmuneACCESS disease sequences. The public reads were reprocessed in TCRdb via fastp at Q25 and MiXCR, keeping in-frame beta chains. Each CDR3 protein gets just one entry, which takes the most common genes and DNA from the rows behind it. TCRdb assigned the V and J calls; the authors' analysis was not used. The sample contains some 260,000 distinct CDR3 sequences, around 95% of them found a single time. The ten largest clonotypes hold 0.06% to 0.08% of the sample.

About this clonotype: Which antigen it targets is not known. Per-nucleotide qualities are absent, and no much larger clonotype sits a single base away.

The junction shows trimming of 5 bases on V and 0 bases on J, plus 20 bases between the germline ends. Counted from cysteine to phenylalanine, this CDR3 has 17 amino acids. The entry retains the CDR3 DNA only, 51 bases that are in frame from base 1. The CDR1 and CDR2 encoded by the germline V gene (reference sequence) are DFQATT and SNEGSKA. The TCR sequence derives from a human donor with multiple sclerosis. The rearrangement joined TRBV20-1 to TRBJ1-5, with TRBD1 tentatively as D gene (5 bases match). Material for sequencing was CD4+ T cells from PBMCs. The DNA is as follows: TGCAGTGCTCGGGACGGGGCGAATCGTTATAGCAATCAGCCCCAGCATTTT. Translated, this gives CSARDGANRYSNQPQHF.